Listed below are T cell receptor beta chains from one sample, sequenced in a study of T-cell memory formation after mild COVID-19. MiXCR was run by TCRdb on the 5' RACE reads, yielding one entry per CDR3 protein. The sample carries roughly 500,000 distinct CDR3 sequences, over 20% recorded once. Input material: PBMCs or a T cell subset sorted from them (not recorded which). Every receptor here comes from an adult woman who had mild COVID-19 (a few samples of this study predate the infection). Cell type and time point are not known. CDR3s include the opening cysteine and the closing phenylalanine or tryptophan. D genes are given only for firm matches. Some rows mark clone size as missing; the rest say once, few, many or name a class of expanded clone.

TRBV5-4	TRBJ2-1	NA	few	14	CAWGGTGLGNEQFF	TGTGCCTGGGGGGGAACAGGGTTAGGTAATGAGCAGTTCTTC
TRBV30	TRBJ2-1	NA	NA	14	CAWSGGRGGNEQFF	TGTGCCTGGAGTGGAGGCAGGGGGGGCAATGAGCAGTTCTTC
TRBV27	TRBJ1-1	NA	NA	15	CASSSRTGGWNVAFF	TGTGCCAGCAGTTCTAGAACAGGAGGTTGGAATGTAGCTTTCTTT
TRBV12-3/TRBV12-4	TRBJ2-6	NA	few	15	CASRPTISGANVLTF	TGTGCCTCGCGGCCTACCATCTCTGGGGCCAACGTCCTGACTTTC
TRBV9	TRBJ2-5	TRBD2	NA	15	CASSVSSGGQETQYF	TGTGCCAGCAGCGTCAGTAGCGGGGGTCAAGAGACCCAGTACTTC
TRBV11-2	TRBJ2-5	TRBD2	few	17	CASSFGLAGGYQETQYF	TGTGCCAGCAGCTTTGGACTAGCGGGGGGGTACCAAGAGACCCAGTACTTC
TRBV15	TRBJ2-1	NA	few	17	CATSRDPSGGLEDEQFF	TGTGCCACCAGCAGAGACCCTTCCGGGGGGCTCGAGGATGAGCAGTTCTTC
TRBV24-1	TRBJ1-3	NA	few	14	CATSDKGAGNTIYF	TGTGCCACCAGTGATAAGGGTGCTGGAAACACCATATATTTT
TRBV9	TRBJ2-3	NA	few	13	CASSVDRGDTQYF	TGTGCCAGCAGCGTAGATCGAGGGGATACGCAGTATTTT
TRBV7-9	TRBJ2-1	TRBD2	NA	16	CASSLSSGGETNEQFF	TGTGCCAGCAGCTTATCCAGCGGGGGCGAGACAAATGAGCAGTTCTTC
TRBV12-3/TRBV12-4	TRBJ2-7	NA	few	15	CASSPPSDGTYEQYF	TGTGCCAGCAGTCCCCCCTCGGACGGGACCTACGAGCAGTACTTC
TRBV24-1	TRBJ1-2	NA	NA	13	CATSDSEFYGYTF	TGTGCCACCAGTGATAGTGAGTTCTATGGCTACACCTTC
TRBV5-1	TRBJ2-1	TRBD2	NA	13	CACGAGFPNEQFF	TGCGCCTGCGGAGCGGGGTTTCCCAATGAGCAGTTCTTC
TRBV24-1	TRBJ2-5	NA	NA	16	CATSDPTGFARETQYF	TGTGCCACCAGTGATCCTACAGGGTTCGCCCGAGAGACCCAGTACTTC
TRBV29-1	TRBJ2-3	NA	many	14	CSVGYGGSTDTQYF	TGCAGCGTTGGGTATGGGGGGAGTACAGATACGCAGTATTTT
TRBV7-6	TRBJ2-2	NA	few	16	CASSSTGLLATGELFF	TGTGCCAGCAGCTCTACCGGGCTCCTTGCTACCGGGGAGCTGTTTTTT
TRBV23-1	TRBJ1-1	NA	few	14	CASPRPPENTEAFF	TGCGCCAGCCCGAGGCCACCGGAGAACACTGAAGCTTTCTTT
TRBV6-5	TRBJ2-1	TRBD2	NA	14	CASSPGTRGNEQFF	TGTGCCAGCAGTCCCGGGACTAGGGGCAATGAGCAGTTCTTC
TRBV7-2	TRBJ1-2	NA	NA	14	CASSLVGYNYGYTF	TGTGCCAGCAGCTTAGTAGGCTATAACTATGGCTACACCTTC
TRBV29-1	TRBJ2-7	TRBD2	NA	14	CSVEVGDYTYEQYF	TGCAGCGTTGAGGTCGGGGACTACACATACGAGCAGTACTTC
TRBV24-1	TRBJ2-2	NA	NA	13	CATSVISSGELFF	TGTGCCACCAGTGTTATTAGCTCCGGGGAGCTGTTTTTT
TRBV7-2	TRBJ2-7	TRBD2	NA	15	CASSRRSGGTYEQYF	TGTGCCAGCAGCCGAAGGAGCGGGGGGACCTACGAGCAGTACTTC
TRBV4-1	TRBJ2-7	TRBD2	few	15	CASSPRTSGRDEQYF	TGCGCCAGCAGCCCCCGGACTAGCGGGAGGGACGAGCAGTACTTC
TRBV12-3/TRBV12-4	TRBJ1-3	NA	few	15	CASTLQPFSGNTIYF	TGTGCCAGCACCTTGCAGCCCTTCTCTGGAAACACCATATATTTT
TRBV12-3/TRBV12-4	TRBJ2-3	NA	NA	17	CASSSFGQMTSPDTQYF	TGTGCCAGCAGCTCCTTTGGACAGATGACTAGTCCTGATACGCAGTATTTT
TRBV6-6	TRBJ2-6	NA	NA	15	CASSSGNSGANVLTF	TGTGCCAGCTCTTCGGGGAACTCTGGGGCCAACGTCCTGACTTTC
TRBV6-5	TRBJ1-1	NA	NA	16	CASSSLSTQGRTEAFF	TGTGCCAGCAGTTCACTAAGTACACAGGGTCGGACTGAAGCTTTCTTT
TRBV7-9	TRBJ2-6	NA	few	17	CASSLAHINSGANVLTF	TGTGCCAGCAGCTTAGCGCACATTAACTCTGGGGCCAACGTCCTGACTTTC
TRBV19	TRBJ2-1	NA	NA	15	CASSIEVQIYNEQFF	TGTGCCAGTAGTATAGAGGTGCAGATTTACAATGAGCAGTTCTTC
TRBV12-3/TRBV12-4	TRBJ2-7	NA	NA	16	CASSSTGLTNSYEQYF	TGTGCCAGCAGCTCCACGGGACTTACAAACAGCTACGAGCAGTACTTC
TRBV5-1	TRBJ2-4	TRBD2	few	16	CASSLFPGGPTDIQYF	TGCGCCAGCAGCTTGTTCCCGGGAGGGCCCACGGACATTCAGTACTTC